This TCR beta chain comes out of a study of tumor and adjacent non-tumor tissue in lung cancer. A modified ARM-PCR protocol with three rounds of nested PCR amplified TCRbeta. MiXCR, applied by TCRdb to the multiplex PCR reads, yields one record per CDR3 protein. The sample carries about 98,000 distinct CDR3 sequences, roughly 80% recorded once. No cell sorting was done before RNA was extracted from the tissue. The normal lung tissue was taken more than 3 cm from the tumor edge. Germline CDR1 and CDR2: MGHRA and YSYEKL. V shed 8 bases and J shed 3 bases, with 14 bases lying between them. The length of the CDR3 is 13 residues. Study outcomes and limitations: Patients with more diverse tumor TCRs had worse survival. Tumor repertoires had a smaller top 100 clone share than normal lung.

On this clonotype: The target antigen is unknown. This CDR3 fails to terminate in the conserved phenylalanine or tryptophan, so it likely reflects a read error.

V is TRBV4-1 and J is TRBJ2-7; D may be TRBD2 (5 bases). Material: distant non-tumor lung tissue. The receptor was isolated from a man in his fifties or sixties with small cell lung cancer. The CDR3 loop reads CASGFDGLYEQYL. For the CDR3, the DNA is TGCGCCAGCGGTTTCGACGGACTCTACGAGCAGTACTTA.